The sequence of this T cell receptor beta chain was determined in a study of cytomegalovirus exposure and HLA in healthy donors. For this clone: Its antigen remains unidentified.

From germline, CDR1 is MNHEY and CDR2 SVGAGI. The CDR3 extends over 15 amino acids. With 6 bases clipped from V and 2 bases from J, the junction kept 7 bases outside the gene matches. PCR involved 60 Vbeta and 13 Jbeta primers. TCRdb's copy holds only in-frame clones and misses some; the assay was immunoSEQ multiplex PCR. This sample has some 150,000 clones, with 82% found just once. The study, taken as a whole, reports: From TCR beta sequences, most subjects' HLA-A and HLA-B alleles were reportedly predicted accurately. Cytomegalovirus status was reportedly diagnosed by the classifier with high sensitivity and specificity. The study labeled 150 to 200 TCR beta chains cytomegalovirus-associated.

The clonotype comes from a young man in good health and CMV-seropositive. The sample consisted of PBMCs. The chain uses TRBV6-5 and TRBJ2-7; 10 bases agree with TRBD1. CDR3 DNA: TGTGCCAGCAGAATGAGGACAGGGGGTGCCTACGAGCAGTACTTC. Its translation: CASRMRTGGAYEQYF.